A single sample gave rise to the 29 T cell receptor beta chains below, sequenced in a study of blood T cells in healthy people across ages. The authors ran a second PCR of roughly 6 to 12 cycles using a sample-barcoded 5' primer and a J-beta primer mix. TCRdb analysed the 5' RACE reads with MiXCR anew, one entry per CDR3 protein. The sample contains approximately 800,000 distinct CDR3 sequences, roughly 25% of which appear only once. These data also formed part of another study, on T cells of mothers and their children.

The sequenced sample was blood. The source of these receptors is a boy aged 5 to 17 in good health.

This clonotype occurred a few times. The chain is built from TRBV6-1 and TRBJ2-3; a possible D gene is TRBD2 (7 bases). The V end was cut by 6 bases, the J end by 2 bases, with 18 bases between. The CDR3 is made up of 16 amino acids. Germline CDR1 is MNHNS and CDR2 is SASEGT. CDR3 residues: CASRLGGGHFTDTQYF. The CDR3 bases are TGTGCCAGCAGATTGGGGGGGGGACACTTCACAGATACGCAGTATTTT.

The chain couples TRBV9 to TRBJ2-5; D possibly corresponds to TRBD2 (6 bases). Deletions cut 0 bases from V and 11 bases from J, with 14 bases between. CDR1 and CDR2 (germline): SGDLS, YYNGEE. The CDR3 contains 13 residues. CDR3 amino acids: CASSVAPGDEQYF. DNA for the CDR3: TGTGCCAGCAGCGTAGCTCCGGGGGATGAGCAGTACTTC. Drawing the rest from reference TRBV9 and TRBJ2-5, the complete variable domain is DSGVTQTPKHLITATGQRVTLRCSPRSGDLSVYWYQQSLDQGLQFLIQYYNGEERAKGNILERFSAQQFPDLHSELNLSSLELGDSALYFCASSVAPGDEQYFGPGTRLLVL.

This clonotype was recorded a few times. The chain couples TRBV10-3 to TRBJ2-7; D gene ambiguous. V lost 0 bases and J lost 6, with 9 bases in between. CDR1 and CDR2 (germline): ENHRY, SYGVKD. The CDR3 runs to 13 residues. CDR3 region: CAISESVAPEQYF. CDR3 DNA sequence: TGTGCCATCAGTGAGTCCGTCGCCCCCGAGCAGTACTTC.

The gene calls are TRBV5-1 and TRBJ2-7, with 14 bases identical to TRBD2. Trimming removed 4 bases from V and 6 bases from J; junction bases left unmatched: 6. The CDR3 contains 15 residues. The germline V gene encodes CDR1 SGHRS and CDR2 YFSETQ. In DNA form, the CDR3 reads TGCGCCAGCAGCGCCGGGACTAGCGGGGGTGGCGAGCAGTACTTC. It codes for CASSAGTSGGGEQYF.

This clonotype occurred once. The chain has TRBV27 and TRBJ2-5; 7 bases agree with TRBD1. Germline V CDR1 and CDR2: MNHEY, SMNVEV (reference sequence). The CDR3 has 17 amino acids. V lost 6 bases to trimming and J lost 2 bases; unmatched junction nucleotides: 15. CDR3 in amino acids: CASSPMDWTGTQETQYF. CDR3 DNA sequence: TGTGCCAGCAGCCCGATGGATTGGACAGGAACACAAGAGACCCAGTACTTC.

The chain uses TRBV7-2 and TRBJ2-7; D is perhaps TRBD2 (10 bases). The V and J ends lost 1 base and 7 bases respectively, with 17 bases between them. Germline V gives CDR1 SGHTA, CDR2 FQGNSA. The CDR3 runs to 15 residues. DNA of the CDR3: TGTGCCAGCAGCTTAGGTACTAGCGGGACAGGGGAGCAGTACTTC. It translates to CASSLGTSGTGEQYF.

V gene TRBV14 combines with J gene TRBJ1-1; D is undetermined. Germline assignment: CDR1 SGHDN and CDR2 FVKESK. There are 13 residues in the CDR3. The V gene lost 2 bases and the J gene lost 1 base, with 5 bases spanning the gap. The CDR3 region is CASSQNRNTEAFF. DNA for the CDR3: TGTGCCAGCAGCCAAAATCGGAACACTGAAGCTTTCTTT.

This clonotype appeared a few times. This chain joins TRBV5-1 and TRBJ2-5, with D possibly TRBD2 on 6 matching bases. CDR1 and CDR2 from the germline V gene are SGHRS and YFSETQ. This CDR3 has 17 amino acids. V lost 4 bases and J 2 bases, leaving 21 bases between the germline ends. The CDR3: CASSLRGRERFQETQYF. The CDR3 DNA sequence: TGCGCCAGCAGCCTACGAGGCCGGGAGAGATTTCAAGAGACCCAGTACTTC. Drawing the rest from reference TRBV5-1 and TRBJ2-5, the complete variable domain is KAGVTQTPRYLIKTRGQQVTLSCSPISGHRSVSWYQQTPGQGLQFLFEYFSETQRNKGNFPGRFSGRQFSNSRSEMNVSTLELGDSALYLCASSLRGRERFQETQYFGPGTRLLVL.

This clonotype showed up just a few times. This chain joins TRBV9 and TRBJ2-1; TRBD2 matches at 8 bases. The CDR3 consists of 16 residues. V was clipped by 3 bases and J by 2 bases; unmatched bases: 7. Germline V gene data show CDR1 as SGDLS and CDR2 as YYNGEE. As DNA, the CDR3 is TGTGCCAGCAGCGCCCGCGGGGGGCTGACCTACAATGAGCAGTTCTTC. The encoded protein is CASSARGGLTYNEQFF.

The chain combines TRBV29-1 with TRBJ2-5; TRBD2 might be the D (5 bases). Germline-derived CDR1 and CDR2 are SQVTM and ANQGSEA. The CDR3 contains 14 residues. Between the trimmed V and J ends, which lost 4 bases and 4 bases, there was a span of 16 bases. CDR3 in amino acids: CSVASEPEGETQYF. The CDR3, as DNA: TGCAGCGTTGCATCTGAGCCAGAGGGAGAGACCCAGTACTTC.

This clonotype has only one observation. This chain joins TRBV27 and TRBJ2-3, with a tentative D call TRBD1 (6 bases). CDR1 MNHEY and CDR2 SMNVEV come from the germline V gene (reference sequence). The CDR3 has 14 residues. Trimming removed 10 bases at V and 0 bases at J, with 14 bases between. The CDR3 spells CATRGSDSTDTQYF. CDR3 nucleotide sequence: TGTGCCACCAGGGGCAGCGATAGCACAGATACGCAGTATTTT.

This clonotype was counted between two and nine times. This chain links TRBV7-3 with TRBJ2-2, with a possible D match to TRBD1 (6 bases). This CDR3 spans 18 amino acids. Germline V gene lookup returns CDR1 SGHTA and CDR2 FQGTGA. Trimming took 2 bases from V and 6 from J, leaving 22 bases between them. DNA of the CDR3: TGTGCCAGCAGCTTATTCATGGTTGGGGGCGCCCGGGCCGGGGAGCTGTTTTTT. Protein product: CASSLFMVGGARAGELFF.

The rearrangement uses TRBV7-9 and TRBJ2-3; D is possibly TRBD2 (5 bases). Germline CDR1 SEHNR, CDR2 FQNEAQ (reference sequence). The ends were cut back, 5 bases at V and 0 bases at J, with 15 bases in the middle. The CDR3 sequence is 16 residues long. The chain's CDR3 is CASSPTPEGSTDTQYF. Written as DNA, the CDR3 is TGTGCCAGCAGCCCGACTCCTGAGGGTAGCACAGATACGCAGTATTTT.

This clonotype has only a few counts. The chain carries TRBV11-2 and TRBJ1-6, with 8 bases matching TRBD1. V was pared by 1 base and J by 4 bases, with 6 bases of the junction left unmatched. The CDR3 is 17 residues long. The germline V gene has CDR1 SGHAT and CDR2 FQNNGV. Here the CDR3 reads CASSLVWDRPYNSPLHF. The CDR3 DNA reads TGTGCCAGCAGCTTAGTATGGGACAGGCCTTATAATTCACCCCTCCACTTT.

Comments on this clonotype: The junction does not match germline at one end; this may be a read error. This rearrangement joins TRBV19 to TRBJ2-3, with unresolved D. Germline CDR1 is LNHDA and CDR2 is SQIVND (reference sequence). The CDR3 loop spans 16 amino acids. The CDR3 protein is CASSSPGSTPGDTQYF. DNA of the CDR3: TGTGCCAGTAGTAGCCCGGGTTCGACACCAGGCGATACGCAATATTTT.

This clonotype appeared a few times. This chain uses TRBV3-1 with TRBJ2-4, with TRBD2 matching over 9 bases. V gave up 0 bases and J gave up 2 bases; unmatched junction bases: 8. Germline lookup yields CDR1 LGHDT and CDR2 YNNKEL (reference sequence). The CDR3 runs to 18 residues. The CDR3 DNA sequence: TGTGCCAGCAGCCAAGATAGTGGGGCGGGGGGGTCCAAAAACATTCAGTACTTC. This gives the protein CASSQDSGAGGSKNIQYF.

The table lists this clonotype with a few counts. The CDR3 nucleotides read TGTGCCAGCAGTTACGGGGGACTGCTAGACAATGAGCAGTTCTTC. It codes for CASSYGGLLDNEQFF. This chain links TRBV6-5 with TRBJ2-7, with D tentatively TRBD2 (6 bases). The J call may be mistaken, given a closer DNA end match to TRBJ2-1. Germline CDR1 and CDR2: MNHEY and SVGAGI. The CDR3 totals 15 residues.

The CDR3 DNA sequence: TGTGCCAGCAGCCCAGGGGGGCCCTGGGGCAATCAGCCCCAGCATTTT. Its translation: CASSPGGPWGNQPQHF. The chain couples TRBV5-6 to TRBJ1-5; TRBD1 matches at 7 bases. V was clipped by 4 bases and J by 2 bases; unmatched bases: 9. Germline values: CDR1 SGHDT, CDR2 YYEEEE. The CDR3 consists of 16 residues.

This clonotype was counted between two and nine times. The chain uses TRBV7-6 and TRBJ2-7; 9 nucleotides match TRBD2. The ends lost 0 bases at V and 5 bases at J; junction bases unmatched: 8. CDR1 SGHVS and CDR2 FNYEAQ come from the germline V gene. The CDR3 covers 16 residues. CDR3 DNA sequence: TGTGCCAGCAGCTTAGCGTGGAGCGGGGGGTCCAACGAGCAGTACTTC. As protein: CASSLAWSGGSNEQYF.

The CDR3 reads CASSRLGQEIYNEQFF. The CDR3, as DNA: TGTGCCAGCAGTCGCCTGGGACAGGAGATTTACAATGAGCAGTTCTTC. The V and J genes are TRBV6-5 and TRBJ2-1; 8 bases map to TRBD1. Germline assignment: CDR1 MNHEY and CDR2 SVGAGI. Germline trimming cut 5 bases from V and 4 bases from J; bases unmatched to any gene: 10. The CDR3 runs 16 residues.

This sequence joins TRBV6-2 or TRBV6-3 and TRBJ1-5; 9 bases fit TRBD1. The CDR3 runs 14 residues. V trimming: 2 bases; J trimming: 6 bases; junction bases outside the gene matches: 2. The V gene's germline CDR1 is MNHEY and CDR2 SVGEGT. The CDR3 protein is CASSYGQGTQPQHF. CDR3 coding DNA: TGTGCCAGCAGTTACGGACAGGGGACTCAGCCCCAGCATTTT.

This chain uses TRBV20-1 with TRBJ2-3; D perhaps matches TRBD2 (6 bases). The V end lost 3 bases, the J end lost 0 bases, and 13 bases lay between the germline ends. The CDR3 runs to 15 residues. Per germline, CDR1 DFQATT and CDR2 SNEGSKA (reference sequence). CDR3 nucleotides: TGCAGTGCTAGCGGGCTAGCGACTAGCACAGATACGCAGTATTTT. Translation gives CSASGLATSTDTQYF.

This clonotype was detected a few times. The chain joins TRBV4-1 to TRBJ2-7, with D perhaps TRBD1 or TRBD2 (5 bases each). V lost 0 bases and J lost 0, with 6 bases in between. The CDR3 runs to 14 residues. From germline, CDR1 is MGHRA and CDR2 YSYEKL. CDR3 in amino acids: CASSQDGGSYEQYF. CDR3 in DNA: TGCGCCAGCAGCCAAGATGGGGGCTCCTACGAGCAGTACTTC.

V gene TRBV28 combines with J gene TRBJ1-3, with D hard to call. V lost 6 bases, J lost 2 bases, and 11 bases lay in between. The germline V gene has CDR1 MDHEN and CDR2 SYDVKM. This CDR3 comprises 14 residues. CDR3 sequence reads: CASSRAGAGNTIYF. CDR3 nucleotides: TGTGCCAGCAGCCGGGCTGGAGCTGGAAACACCATATATTTT.

J is TRBJ2-2 and V is TRBV28, with a possible D match to TRBD2 (5 bases). This CDR3 is 14 amino acids long. V shed 6 bases and J shed 3 bases, with 11 bases lying between them. Germline V CDR1 and CDR2: MDHEN, SYDVKM. The CDR3 DNA reads TGTGCCAGCAGGAGGGCTGGGGACACCGGGGAGCTGTTTTTT. It is translated as CASRRAGDTGELFF.

The V gene is TRBV6-4, the J gene TRBJ2-5; possible D gene TRBD1, 6 bases. The germline V and J ends were trimmed by 3 bases and 2 bases, with 13 bases remaining between them. This CDR3 region has 15 residues. Germline V gene sequence: CDR1 MRHNA, CDR2 SNTAGT. CDR3 DNA sequence: TGTGCCAGCAGTGAACAGGGCACACTTCAAGAGACCCAGTACTTC. This translates into CASSEQGTLQETQYF.

This clonotype was seen once. The V call is TRBV4-2, the J call TRBJ2-3; D call uncertain. There are 15 residues in the CDR3. Germline values: CDR1 LGHNA, CDR2 YNFKEQ. In DNA, the CDR3 is TGTGTCGGCAGCCAAGGTAGCTCCGGCACAGATACGCAGTATTTT. This codes for CVGSQGSSGTDTQYF.

The chain recombines TRBV2 with TRBJ1-4; D is unresolved. Germline-derived CDR1 and CDR2 are SNHLY and FYNNEI. CDR3 length equals 13 residues. V was clipped by 6 bases and J by 7 bases, with 12 bases between them. The CDR3 bases are TGTGCCAGCAGGCCGAGGGTTGGTGAAAAACTGTTTTTT. Protein sequence: CASRPRVGEKLFF. The full variable domain, in which reference TRBV2 and TRBJ1-4 provide the parts outside the CDR3, is EPEVTQTPSHQVTQMGQEVILRCVPISNHLYFYWYRQILGQKVEFLVSFYNNEISEKSEIFDDQFSVERPDGSNFTLKIRSTKLEDSAMYFCASRPRVGEKLFFGSGTQLSVL.

Only a few counts were recorded for this clonotype. This chain links TRBV6-1 with TRBJ2-5; 7 nucleotides align to TRBD2. This CDR3 region has 15 residues. CDR1 is MNHNS and CDR2 is SASEGT in the germline V gene. V lost 6 bases to trimming and J lost 4 bases; unmatched junction nucleotides: 11. The CDR3: CASRGIRGGGETQYF. CDR3 coding DNA: TGTGCCAGCAGAGGCATCCGTGGGGGGGGAGAGACCCAGTACTTC.